This T cell receptor (beta chain) was sequenced for a study of blood T cell repertoires in COVID-19. Looking at the study overall: The United States, Italy and Spain provided the acute and convalescent COVID-19 samples.

This table comes from immunoSEQ multiplex PCR, and its TCRdb copy is limited to in-frame clones, with some not included. The sample yields about 300,000 clones, 80% to 95% seen once. With 4 bases removed from V and 0 bases from J, the gap between germline ends came to 14 bases. Germline lookup yields CDR1 SGHDT and CDR2 YYEEEE. This CDR3 contains 16 residues. This receptor was identified in a woman aged 25 to 39 with COVID-19, enrolled during active disease. Sequencing was carried out using peripheral blood. The rearrangement uses TRBV5-6 and TRBJ2-1, with D possibly TRBD2 on 5 matching bases. CDR3 DNA sequence: TGTGCCAGCAGCCGCCGGACTGGGAGCTCCTACAATGAGCAGTTCTTC. Translating gives CASSRRTGSSYNEQFF.